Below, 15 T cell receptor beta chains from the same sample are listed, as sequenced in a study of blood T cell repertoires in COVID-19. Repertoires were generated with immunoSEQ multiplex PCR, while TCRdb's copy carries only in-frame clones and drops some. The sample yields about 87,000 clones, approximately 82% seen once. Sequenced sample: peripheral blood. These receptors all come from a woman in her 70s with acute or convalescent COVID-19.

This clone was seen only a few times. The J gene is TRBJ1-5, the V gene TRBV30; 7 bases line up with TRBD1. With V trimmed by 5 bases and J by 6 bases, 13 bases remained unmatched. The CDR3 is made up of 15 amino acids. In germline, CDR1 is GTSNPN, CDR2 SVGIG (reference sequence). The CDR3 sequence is CAWASGRGISQPQHF. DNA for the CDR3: TGTGCCTGGGCTTCTGGCAGGGGGATTAGTCAGCCCCAGCATTTT.

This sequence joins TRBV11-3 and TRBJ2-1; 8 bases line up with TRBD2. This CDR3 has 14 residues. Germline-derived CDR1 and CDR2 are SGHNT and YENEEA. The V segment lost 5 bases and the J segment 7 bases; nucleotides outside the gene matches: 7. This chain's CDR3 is CASSHSGGRNEQFF. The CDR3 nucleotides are TGTGCCAGCAGCCACAGCGGGGGACGGAATGAGCAGTTCTTC.

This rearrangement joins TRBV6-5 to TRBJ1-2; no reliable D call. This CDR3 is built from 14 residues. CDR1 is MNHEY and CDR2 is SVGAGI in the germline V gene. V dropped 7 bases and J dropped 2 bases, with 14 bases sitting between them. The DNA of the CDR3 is TGTGCCAGCACGACGGGGAGTAGGAACTATGGCTACACCTTC. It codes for CASTTGSRNYGYTF.

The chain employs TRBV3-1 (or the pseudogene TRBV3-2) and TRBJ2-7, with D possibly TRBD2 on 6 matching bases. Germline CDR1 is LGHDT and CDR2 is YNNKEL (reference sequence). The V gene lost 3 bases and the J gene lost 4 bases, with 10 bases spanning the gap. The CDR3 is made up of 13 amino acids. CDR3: CASSQHGGYEQYF. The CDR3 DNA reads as TGTGCCAGCAGCCAGCATGGGGGGTACGAGCAGTACTTC.

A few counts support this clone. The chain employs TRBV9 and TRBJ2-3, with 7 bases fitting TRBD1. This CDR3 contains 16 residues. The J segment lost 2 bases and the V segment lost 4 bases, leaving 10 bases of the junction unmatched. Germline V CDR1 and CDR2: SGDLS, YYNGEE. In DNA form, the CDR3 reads TGTGCCAGCAGCAAAAGCCAGGGGGATTTCACAGATACGCAGTATTTT. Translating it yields CASSKSQGDFTDTQYF.

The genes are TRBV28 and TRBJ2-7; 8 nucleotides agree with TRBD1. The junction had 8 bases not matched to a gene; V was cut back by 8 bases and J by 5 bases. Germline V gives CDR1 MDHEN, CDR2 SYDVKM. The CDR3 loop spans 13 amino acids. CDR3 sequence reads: CASASGDRNEQYF. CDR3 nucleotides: TGTGCCAGCGCCTCTGGGGACAGGAACGAGCAGTACTTC. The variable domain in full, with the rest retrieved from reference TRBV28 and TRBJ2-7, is DVKVTQSSRYLVKRTGEKVFLECVQDMDHENMFWYRQDPGLGLRLIYFSYDVKMKEKGDIPEGYSVSREKKERFSLILESASTNQTSMYLCASASGDRNEQYFGPGTRLTVT.

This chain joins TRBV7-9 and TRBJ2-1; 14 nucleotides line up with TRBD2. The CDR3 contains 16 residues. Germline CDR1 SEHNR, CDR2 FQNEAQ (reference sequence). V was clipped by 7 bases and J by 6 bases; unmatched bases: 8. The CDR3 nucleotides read TGTGCCAGCATCCCCGGACTAGCGGGGGGAGCCAATGAGCAGTTCTTC. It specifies CASIPGLAGGANEQFF.

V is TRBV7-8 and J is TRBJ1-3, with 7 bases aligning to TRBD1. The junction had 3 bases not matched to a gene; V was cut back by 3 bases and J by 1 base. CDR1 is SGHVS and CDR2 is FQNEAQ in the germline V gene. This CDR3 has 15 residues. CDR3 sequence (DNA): TGTGCCAGCAGCTTCCTACAGGGGTCTGGAAACACCATATATTTT. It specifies CASSFLQGSGNTIYF.

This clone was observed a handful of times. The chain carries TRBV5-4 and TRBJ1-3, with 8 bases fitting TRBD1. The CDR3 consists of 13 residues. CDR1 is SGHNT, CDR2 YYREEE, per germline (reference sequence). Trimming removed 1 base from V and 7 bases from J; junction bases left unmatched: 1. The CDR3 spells CASSLQGANTIYF. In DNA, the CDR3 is TGTGCCAGCAGCTTGCAGGGGGCGAACACCATATATTTT.

The CDR3 here is CASDPGQTYNSPLHF. CDR3 DNA: TGTGCCAGCGACCCCGGACAGACCTATAATTCACCCCTCCACTTT. This chain connects TRBV9 to TRBJ1-6, with a weak D call TRBD1 (6 bases). Trimming shortened V by 7 bases and J by 2 bases, and 13 bases separated the two germline ends. Per the germline V gene, CDR1 is SGDLS and CDR2 is YYNGEE. The CDR3 covers 15 residues. The variable domain in full, with the rest retrieved from reference TRBV9 and TRBJ1-6, is DSGVTQTPKHLITATGQRVTLRCSPRSGDLSVYWYQQSLDQGLQFLIQYYNGEERAKGNILERFSAQQFPDLHSELNLSSLELGDSALYFCASDPGQTYNSPLHFGNGTRLTVT.

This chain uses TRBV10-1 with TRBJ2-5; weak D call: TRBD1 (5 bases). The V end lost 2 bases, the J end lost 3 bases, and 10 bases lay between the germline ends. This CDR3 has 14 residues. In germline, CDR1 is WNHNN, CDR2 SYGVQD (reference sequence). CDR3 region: CASSEGRGEETQYF. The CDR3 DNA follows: TGCGCCAGCAGTGAGGGAAGGGGTGAAGAGACCCAGTACTTC.

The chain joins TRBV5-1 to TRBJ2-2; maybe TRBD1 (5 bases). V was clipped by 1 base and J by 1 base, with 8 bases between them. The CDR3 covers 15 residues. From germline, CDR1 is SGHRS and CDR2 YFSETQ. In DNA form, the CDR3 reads TGCGCCAGCAGCTTGAACCAGGGGAACACCGGGGAGCTGTTTTTT. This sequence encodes CASSLNQGNTGELFF. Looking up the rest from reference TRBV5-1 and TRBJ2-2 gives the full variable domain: KAGVTQTPRYLIKTRGQQVTLSCSPISGHRSVSWYQQTPGQGLQFLFEYFSETQRNKGNFPGRFSGRQFSNSRSEMNVSTLELGDSALYLCASSLNQGNTGELFFGEGSRLTVL.

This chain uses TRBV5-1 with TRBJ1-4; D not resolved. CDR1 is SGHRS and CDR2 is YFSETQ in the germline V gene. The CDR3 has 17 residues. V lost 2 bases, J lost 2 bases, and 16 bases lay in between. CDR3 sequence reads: CASSLDGPGGTNEKLFF. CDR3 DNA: TGCGCCAGCAGCTTAGACGGCCCGGGCGGGACTAATGAAAAACTGTTTTTT.

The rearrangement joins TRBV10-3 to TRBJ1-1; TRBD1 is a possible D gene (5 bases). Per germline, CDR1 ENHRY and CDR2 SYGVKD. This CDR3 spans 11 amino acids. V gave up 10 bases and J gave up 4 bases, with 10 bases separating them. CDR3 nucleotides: TGTGCCAACGGTCAGGGCACTGAAGCTTTCTTT. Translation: CANGQGTEAFF.

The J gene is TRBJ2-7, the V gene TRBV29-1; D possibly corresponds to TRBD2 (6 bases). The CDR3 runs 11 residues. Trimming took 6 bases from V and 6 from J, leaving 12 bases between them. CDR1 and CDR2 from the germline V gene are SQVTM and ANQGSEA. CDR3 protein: CSVVRGLEQYF. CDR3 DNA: TGCAGCGTCGTCCGGGGACTCGAGCAGTACTTC.